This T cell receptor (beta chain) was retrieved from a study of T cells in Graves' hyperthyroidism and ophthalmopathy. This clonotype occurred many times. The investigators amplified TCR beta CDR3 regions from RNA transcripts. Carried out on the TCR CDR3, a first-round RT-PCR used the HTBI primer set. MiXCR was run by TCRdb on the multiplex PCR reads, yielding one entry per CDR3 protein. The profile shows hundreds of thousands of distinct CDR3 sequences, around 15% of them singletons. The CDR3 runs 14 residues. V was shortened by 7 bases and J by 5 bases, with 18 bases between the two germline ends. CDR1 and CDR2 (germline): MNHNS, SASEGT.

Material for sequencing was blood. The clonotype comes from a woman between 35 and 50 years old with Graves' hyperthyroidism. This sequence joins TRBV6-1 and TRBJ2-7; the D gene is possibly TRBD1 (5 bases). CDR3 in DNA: TGTGCCAGCAATAATGGTGGAAGGGGCAACGAGCAGTACTTC. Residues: CASNNGGRGNEQYF.